These 26 T cell receptor beta chains were all obtained from the same sample, sequenced in a study of OX40 agonist ivuxolimab in advanced cancers. Repertoires were generated with immunoSEQ multiplex PCR, while TCRdb's copy carries only in-frame clones and drops some. The sample shows approximately 86,000 clones, more than 75% of them seen only once. The specimen comprised CD4+ or CD8+ T cells sorted from blood, sampled in a trial of the OX40 agonist ivuxolimab. Receptors were obtained from an adult with an advanced solid tumor such as melanoma, head and neck, liver or kidney cancer.

The J gene is TRBJ1-3, the V gene TRBV18; TRBD1 aligns across 11 bases. The CDR3 is 16 amino acids. Germline V CDR1 and CDR2: KGHSH, LQKENI. The junction had 4 bases not matched to a gene; V was cut back by 3 bases and J by 3 bases. The chain's CDR3 is CASSPGQGAGGNTIYF. CDR3 sequence (DNA): TGTGCCAGCTCACCCGGACAGGGGGCAGGTGGAAACACCATATATTTT.

J is TRBJ2-5 and V is TRBV5-4; TRBD1 might be the D (6 bases). Germline values: CDR1 SGHNT, CDR2 YYREEE (reference sequence). The CDR3 totals 14 residues. The V and J ends lost 0 bases and 1 base respectively, with 7 bases between them. CDR3 residues: CASSLAGAQETQYF. The CDR3 coding sequence is TGTGCCAGCAGCTTGGCAGGGGCCCAAGAGACCCAGTACTTC.

The chain is built from TRBV6-1 and TRBJ2-5; 10 nucleotides line up with TRBD2. The CDR3 is made up of 15 amino acids. The ends lost 5 bases at V and 3 bases at J; junction bases unmatched: 6. Germline V gives CDR1 MNHNS, CDR2 SASEGT. The CDR3 DNA follows: TGTGCCAGCAGTAAGGGGGGACTAGCGAAAGAGACCCAGTACTTC. Translated: CASSKGGLAKETQYF.

The chain is built from TRBV6-6 and TRBJ2-7, with 14 bases lining up with TRBD2. This CDR3 has 15 residues. V trimming: 6 bases; J trimming: 1 base; junction bases outside the gene matches: 2. Germline CDR1 MNHNY, CDR2 SVGAGI (reference sequence). For the CDR3, the DNA is TGTGCCAGCAGCCGGACTAGCGGGAGGTCCTACGAGCAGTACTTC. Its protein is CASSRTSGRSYEQYF.

This clone appeared a single time. The CDR3 DNA sequence: TGTGCCAGCAGTTTAAAACCAAATGAAAAACTGTTTTTT. Its protein product is CASSLKPNEKLFF. The chain joins TRBV28 to TRBJ1-4; no clear D. Germline V gene lookup returns CDR1 MDHEN and CDR2 SYDVKM. The ends were cut back, 2 bases at V and 5 bases at J, with 6 bases in the middle. The CDR3 spans 13 residues.

This clone was detected only once. This chain connects TRBV30 to TRBJ2-7; no clear D. V shed 3 bases and J shed 1 base, with 10 bases lying between them. Per germline, CDR1 GTSNPN and CDR2 SVGIG (reference sequence). The CDR3 spans 13 residues. The DNA for the CDR3 is TGTGCCTGGAGAGACCTGGGGTCCTACGAGCAGTACTTC. Translated, it gives CAWRDLGSYEQYF.

The V gene is TRBV25-1, the J gene TRBJ2-7, with 9 bases aligning to TRBD2. Germline trimming cut 1 base from V and 7 bases from J; bases unmatched to any gene: 11. Germline-derived CDR1 and CDR2 are MGHDK and SYGVNS. The CDR3 consists of 16 residues. The CDR3, as DNA: TGTGCCAGCAGTGAATTTAGCGGGAGAGACATGGGGGAGCAGTACTTC. Translated: CASSEFSGRDMGEQYF.

This clone was observed a handful of times. Other DNA sequences in this specimen translate into the identical CDR3. V usage is TRBV7-2 and J usage is TRBJ1-2, with TRBD1 as a possible D gene (6 bases). CDR1 and CDR2 from the germline V gene are SGHTA and FQGNSA. The CDR3 spans 13 residues. V lost 5 bases, J lost 4 bases, and 11 bases lay in between. The CDR3 spells CASSPGQIYGYTF. CDR3 nucleotide sequence: TGTGCCAGCAGCCCCGGACAGATCTATGGCTACACCTTC.

As regards this clone: The final CDR3 position lacks the conserved phenylalanine or tryptophan, pointing to a likely read error. The chain employs TRBV6-5 and TRBJ2-7; no clear D. CDR1 and CDR2 (germline): MNHEY, SVGAGI. The V and J ends lost 5 bases and 0 bases respectively, with 14 bases between them. This CDR3 has 15 residues. CDR3 amino acids: CASSQSYLSSYEQYL. In DNA, the CDR3 is TGTGCCAGCAGTCAATCCTATCTCAGCTCCTACGAGCAGTACCTC.

This chain joins TRBV27 and TRBJ2-5, with 10 positions matching TRBD1. Germline trimming cut 6 bases from V and 7 bases from J; bases unmatched to any gene: 5. Per the germline V gene, CDR1 is MNHEY and CDR2 is SMNVEV (reference sequence). This CDR3 has 13 residues. For the CDR3, the DNA is TGTGCCAGCAGCTCGGACAGGGGGGGGACCCAGTACTTC. Translation: CASSSDRGGTQYF.

V and J are TRBV5-1 and TRBJ2-1; D is ambiguous. In germline, CDR1 is SGHRS, CDR2 YFSETQ. The CDR3 covers 16 residues. V dropped 1 base and J dropped 0 bases, with 11 bases sitting between them. DNA for the CDR3: TGCGCCAGCAGCTTGCCCCTCATGGGCTCCTACAATGAGCAGTTCTTC. Translating gives CASSLPLMGSYNEQFF.

The V gene is TRBV4-1, the J gene TRBJ2-1; maybe TRBD1 (5 bases). This CDR3 has 13 amino acids. V lost 2 bases, J lost 9 bases, and 11 bases lay in between. The germline gives CDR1 MGHRA, CDR2 YSYEKL. The CDR3 DNA reads as TGCGCCAGCAGCCAACCAGGGCCAAGTGAGCAGTTCTTC. It codes for CASSQPGPSEQFF.

This clone came up a few times. This chain connects TRBV9 to TRBJ2-5, with D possibly being TRBD1 or TRBD2 (7 bases each). Trimming shortened V by 4 bases and J by 5 bases, and 12 bases separated the two germline ends. Germline assignment: CDR1 SGDLS and CDR2 YYNGEE. This CDR3 region has 13 residues. The chain's CDR3 is CASSSQGGETQYF. CDR3 DNA sequence: TGTGCCAGCAGCTCCCAGGGGGGGGAGACCCAGTACTTC.

This clone showed up just once. The J gene is TRBJ2-1, the V gene TRBV19, with no clear D. V was trimmed by 8 bases and J by 0 bases, leaving 14 bases between them. This CDR3 is 15 amino acids long. The germline CDR1 and CDR2 sequences are LNHDA and SQIVND (reference sequence). CDR3 amino acids: CASRLGMSSYNEQFF. Written as DNA, the CDR3 is TGTGCCAGTCGGCTGGGGATGAGCTCCTACAATGAGCAGTTCTTC.

This chain joins TRBV11-3 and TRBJ2-7; 8 bases match TRBD2. The V gene end was trimmed by 2 bases and the J gene end by 5 bases; junction bases not matched to a gene: 2. Germline assignment: CDR1 SGHNT and CDR2 YENEEA. The CDR3 is 13 amino acids. CDR3 nucleotides: TGTGCCAGCAGCTTATCGGGAGGGGACGAGCAGTACTTC. Amino acids: CASSLSGGDEQYF.

The rearrangement links TRBV10-3 to TRBJ1-3; TRBD1 matches 8 bases. The CDR3 runs 16 residues. Unmatched junction bases numbered 7, after V lost 6 bases and J lost 0 bases. Germline V gene sequence: CDR1 ENHRY, CDR2 SYGVKD. CDR3 sequence (DNA): TGTGCCATCAGCGATTTGACAGGGGCCTCTGGAAACACCATATATTTT. This sequence encodes CAISDLTGASGNTIYF.

The genes are TRBV28 and TRBJ1-3; unclear D gene. V lost 7 bases to trimming and J lost 0 bases, with 10 bases between them. This CDR3 comprises 14 residues. The V gene's germline CDR1 is MDHEN and CDR2 SYDVKM. CDR3 sequence reads: CASTEHGSGNTIYF. The CDR3 coding sequence is TGTGCCAGCACCGAACACGGCTCTGGAAACACCATATATTTT.

This sequence joins TRBV27 and TRBJ1-1; D not resolved. The ends were cut back, 2 bases at V and 7 bases at J, with 11 bases in the middle. Germline V gene sequence: CDR1 MNHEY, CDR2 SMNVEV (reference sequence). CDR3 length: 13 residues. CDR3 nucleotides: TGTGCCAGCAGTTTAGGAACTGGGCTTGAAGCTTTCTTT. This gives the protein CASSLGTGLEAFF.

This clone appeared once. V is TRBV6-4 and J is TRBJ1-5; 7 positions agree with TRBD1. This CDR3 contains 15 residues. Trimming cost V 0 bases and J 6 bases; bases outside gene matches: 5. CDR1 is MRHNA and CDR2 is SNTAGT in the germline V gene. CDR3 sequence (DNA): TGTGCCAGCAGTGACTCAGGCCAGGGGGGTCAGCCCCAGCATTTT. Its protein product is CASSDSGQGGQPQHF.

The chain couples TRBV12-5 to TRBJ2-1; possibly TRBD2 for D (5 bases). Trimming took 3 bases from V and 4 from J, leaving 10 bases between them. The CDR3 length is 14 residues. The germline V gene encodes CDR1 LGHNT and CDR2 FRNRAP. The CDR3 loop is CASGFSEGYNEQFF. The CDR3 DNA sequence: TGTGCTAGTGGTTTTTCTGAGGGATACAATGAGCAGTTCTTC.

The V and J genes are TRBV7-8 and TRBJ1-2, with no clear D. The germline V gene encodes CDR1 SGHVS and CDR2 FQNEAQ. The germline V and J ends were trimmed by 5 bases and 5 bases, with 15 bases remaining between them. CDR3 length: 14 amino acids. The CDR3 here is CASSPGSVRYGYTF. CDR3 DNA sequence: TGTGCCAGCAGCCCTGGGTCGGTTCGATATGGCTACACCTTC.

The CDR3: CASRGSRQGATGELFF. The CDR3 region has the DNA TGTGCCAGCAGGGGGTCCAGGCAGGGGGCTACCGGGGAGCTGTTTTTT. This chain connects TRBV25-1 to TRBJ2-2; the match to TRBD1 covers 8 bases. Losses at the gene ends were 6 bases for V and 5 bases for J; bases not matched to a gene: 11. CDR3 length: 16 amino acids. CDR1 and CDR2 from the germline V gene are MGHDK and SYGVNS. Complete variable domain (other parts from reference TRBV25-1 and TRBJ2-2): EADIYQTPRYLVIGTGKKITLECSQTMGHDKMYWYQQDPGMELHLIHYSYGVNSTEKGDLSSESTVSRIRTEHFPLTLESARPSHTSQYLCASRGSRQGATGELFFGEGSRLTVL.

V gene TRBV18 combines with J gene TRBJ2-5, with unresolved D. V was shortened by 3 bases and J by 4 bases, with 9 bases between the two germline ends. The CDR3 is made up of 13 amino acids. Germline CDR1 reads KGHSH; CDR2 reads LQKENI. The CDR3: CASSPGSTETQYF. The CDR3 nucleotides are TGTGCCAGCTCACCCGGTAGCACAGAGACCCAGTACTTC.

A few counts support this clone. The V gene is TRBV29-1, the J gene TRBJ2-2; possibly TRBD2 for D (5 bases). Germline V lookup: CDR1 SQVTM, CDR2 ANQGSEA. V lost 3 bases to trimming and J lost 4 bases, with 9 bases between them. This CDR3 has 13 amino acids. The CDR3 DNA follows: TGCAGCGTTGACCTAGCAGGCACCGGGGAGCTGTTTTTT. This translates into CSVDLAGTGELFF.

V usage is TRBV5-4 and J usage is TRBJ1-2; D call uncertain. Trimming removed 4 bases from V and 0 bases from J, with 10 bases in between. Per the germline V gene, CDR1 is SGHNT and CDR2 is YYREEE (reference sequence). The CDR3 consists of 14 residues. In DNA form, the CDR3 reads TGTGCCAGCAGCCAAGCGACCGCTAACTATGGCTACACCTTC. This encodes CASSQATANYGYTF.

The chain links TRBV6-5 to TRBJ1-2, with D possibly being TRBD1 (5 bases). Trimming took 4 bases from V and 7 from J, leaving 19 bases between them. The CDR3 is made up of 15 amino acids. Germline V gene data show CDR1 as MNHEY and CDR2 as SVGAGI. CDR3 sequence (DNA): TGTGCCAGCAGTTCTAACAGGAGGGTCGGGGGTGGCTACACCTTC. Residues: CASSSNRRVGGGYTF.